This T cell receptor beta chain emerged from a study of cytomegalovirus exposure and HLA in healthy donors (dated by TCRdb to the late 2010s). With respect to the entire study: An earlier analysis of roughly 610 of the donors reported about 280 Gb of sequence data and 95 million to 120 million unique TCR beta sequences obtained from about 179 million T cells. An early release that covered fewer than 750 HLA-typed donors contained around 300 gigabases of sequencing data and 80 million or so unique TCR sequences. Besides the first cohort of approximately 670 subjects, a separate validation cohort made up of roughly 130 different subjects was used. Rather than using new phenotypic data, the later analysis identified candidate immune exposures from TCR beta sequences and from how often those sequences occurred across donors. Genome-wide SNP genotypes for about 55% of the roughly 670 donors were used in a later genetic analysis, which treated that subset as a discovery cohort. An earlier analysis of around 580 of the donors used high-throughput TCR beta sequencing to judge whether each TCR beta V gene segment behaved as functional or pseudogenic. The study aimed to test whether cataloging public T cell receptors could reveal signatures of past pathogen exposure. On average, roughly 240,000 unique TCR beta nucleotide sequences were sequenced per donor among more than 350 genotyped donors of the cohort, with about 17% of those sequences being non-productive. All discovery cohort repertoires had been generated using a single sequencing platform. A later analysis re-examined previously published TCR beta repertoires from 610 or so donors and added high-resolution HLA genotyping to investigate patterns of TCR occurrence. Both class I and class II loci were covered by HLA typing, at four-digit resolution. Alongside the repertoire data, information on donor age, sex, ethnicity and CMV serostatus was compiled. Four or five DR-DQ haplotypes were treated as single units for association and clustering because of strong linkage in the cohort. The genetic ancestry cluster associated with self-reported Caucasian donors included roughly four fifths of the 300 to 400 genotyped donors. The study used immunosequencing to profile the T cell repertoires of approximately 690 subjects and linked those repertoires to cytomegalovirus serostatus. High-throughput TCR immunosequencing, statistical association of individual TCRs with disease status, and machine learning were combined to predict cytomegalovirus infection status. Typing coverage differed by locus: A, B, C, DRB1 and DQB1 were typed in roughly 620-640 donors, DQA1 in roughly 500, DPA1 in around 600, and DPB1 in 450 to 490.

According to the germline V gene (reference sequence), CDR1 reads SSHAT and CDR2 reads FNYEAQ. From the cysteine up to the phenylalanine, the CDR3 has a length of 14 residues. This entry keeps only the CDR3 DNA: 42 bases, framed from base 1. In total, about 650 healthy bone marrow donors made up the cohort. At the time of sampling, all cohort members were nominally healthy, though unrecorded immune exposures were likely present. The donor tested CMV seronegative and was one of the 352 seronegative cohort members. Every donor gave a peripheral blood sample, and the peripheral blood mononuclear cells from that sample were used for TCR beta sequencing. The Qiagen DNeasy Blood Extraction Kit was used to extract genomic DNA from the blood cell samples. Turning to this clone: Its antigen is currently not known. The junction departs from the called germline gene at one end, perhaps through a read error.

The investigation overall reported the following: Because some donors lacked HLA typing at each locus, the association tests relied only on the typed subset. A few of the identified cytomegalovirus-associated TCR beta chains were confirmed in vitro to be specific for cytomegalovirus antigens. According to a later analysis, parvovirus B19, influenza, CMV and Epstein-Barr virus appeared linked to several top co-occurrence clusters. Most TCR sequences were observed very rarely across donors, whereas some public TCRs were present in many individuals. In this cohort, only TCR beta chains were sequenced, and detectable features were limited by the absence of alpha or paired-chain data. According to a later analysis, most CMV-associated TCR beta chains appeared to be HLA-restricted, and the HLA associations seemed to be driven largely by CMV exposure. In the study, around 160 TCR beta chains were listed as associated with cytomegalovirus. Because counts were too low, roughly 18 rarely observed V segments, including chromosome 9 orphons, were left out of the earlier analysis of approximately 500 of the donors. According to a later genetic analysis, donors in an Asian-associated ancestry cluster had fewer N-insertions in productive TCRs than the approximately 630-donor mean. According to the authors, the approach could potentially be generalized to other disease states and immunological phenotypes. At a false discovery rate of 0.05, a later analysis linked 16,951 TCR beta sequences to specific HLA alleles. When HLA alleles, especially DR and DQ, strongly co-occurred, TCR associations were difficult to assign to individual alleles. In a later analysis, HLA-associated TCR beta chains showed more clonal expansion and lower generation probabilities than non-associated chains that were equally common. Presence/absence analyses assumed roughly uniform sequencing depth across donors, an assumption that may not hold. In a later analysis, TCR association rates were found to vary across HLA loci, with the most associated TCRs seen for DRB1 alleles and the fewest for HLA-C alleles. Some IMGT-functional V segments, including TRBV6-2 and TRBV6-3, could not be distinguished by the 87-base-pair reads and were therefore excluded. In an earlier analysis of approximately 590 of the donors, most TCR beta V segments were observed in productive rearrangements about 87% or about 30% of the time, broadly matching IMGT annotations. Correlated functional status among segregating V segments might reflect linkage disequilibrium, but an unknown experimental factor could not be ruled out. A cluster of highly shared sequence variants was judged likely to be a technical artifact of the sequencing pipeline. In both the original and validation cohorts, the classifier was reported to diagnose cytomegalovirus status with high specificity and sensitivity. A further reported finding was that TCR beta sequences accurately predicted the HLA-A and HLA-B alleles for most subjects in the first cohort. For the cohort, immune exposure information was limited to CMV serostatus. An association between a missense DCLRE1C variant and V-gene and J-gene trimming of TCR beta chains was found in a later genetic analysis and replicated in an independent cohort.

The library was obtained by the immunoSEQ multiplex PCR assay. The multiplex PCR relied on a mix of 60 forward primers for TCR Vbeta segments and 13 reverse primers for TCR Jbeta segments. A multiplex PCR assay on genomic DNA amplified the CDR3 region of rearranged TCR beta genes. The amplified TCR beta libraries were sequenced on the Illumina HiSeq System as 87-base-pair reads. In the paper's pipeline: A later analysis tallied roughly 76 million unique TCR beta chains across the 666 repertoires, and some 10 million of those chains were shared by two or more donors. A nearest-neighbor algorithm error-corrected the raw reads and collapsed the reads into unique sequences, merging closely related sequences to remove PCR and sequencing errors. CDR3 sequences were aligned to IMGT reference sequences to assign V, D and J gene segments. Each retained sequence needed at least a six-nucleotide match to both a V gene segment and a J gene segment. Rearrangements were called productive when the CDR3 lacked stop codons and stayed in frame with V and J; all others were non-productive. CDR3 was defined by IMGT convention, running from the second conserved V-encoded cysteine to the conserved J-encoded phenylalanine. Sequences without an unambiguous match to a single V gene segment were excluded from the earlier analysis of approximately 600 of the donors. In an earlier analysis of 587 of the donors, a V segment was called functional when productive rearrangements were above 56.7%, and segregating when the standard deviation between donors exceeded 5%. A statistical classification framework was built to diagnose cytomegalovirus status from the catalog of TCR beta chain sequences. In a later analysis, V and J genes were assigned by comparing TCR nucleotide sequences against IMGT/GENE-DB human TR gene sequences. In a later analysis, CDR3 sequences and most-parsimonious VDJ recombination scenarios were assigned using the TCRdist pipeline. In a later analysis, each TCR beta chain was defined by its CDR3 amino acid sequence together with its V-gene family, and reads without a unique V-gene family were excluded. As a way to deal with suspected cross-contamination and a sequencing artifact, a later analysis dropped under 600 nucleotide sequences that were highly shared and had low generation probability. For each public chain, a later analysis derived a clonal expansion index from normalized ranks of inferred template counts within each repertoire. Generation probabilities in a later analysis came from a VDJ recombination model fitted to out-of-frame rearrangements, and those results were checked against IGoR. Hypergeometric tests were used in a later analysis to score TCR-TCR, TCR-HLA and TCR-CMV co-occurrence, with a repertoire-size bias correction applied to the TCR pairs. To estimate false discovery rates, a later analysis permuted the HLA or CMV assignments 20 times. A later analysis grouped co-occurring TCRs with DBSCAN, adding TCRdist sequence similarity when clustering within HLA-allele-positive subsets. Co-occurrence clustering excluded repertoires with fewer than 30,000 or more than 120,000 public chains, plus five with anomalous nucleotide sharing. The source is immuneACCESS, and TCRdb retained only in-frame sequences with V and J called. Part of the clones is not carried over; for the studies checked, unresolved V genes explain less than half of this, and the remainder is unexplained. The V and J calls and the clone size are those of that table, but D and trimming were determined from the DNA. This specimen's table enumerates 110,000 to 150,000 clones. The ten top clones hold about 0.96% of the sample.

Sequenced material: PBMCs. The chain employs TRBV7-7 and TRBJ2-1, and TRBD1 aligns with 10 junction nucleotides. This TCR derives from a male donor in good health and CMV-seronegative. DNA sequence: TGTGCTAGCAGCTTCTCGGACAGGGGGAATGAGCAGTTCTTC. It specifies CASSFSDRGNEQFF.